The rows below give T cell receptor beta chains drawn from one sample of a study of T-cell memory formation after mild COVID-19. One entry per CDR3 protein results from TCRdb running MiXCR on the 5' RACE reads. The sample shows approximately 290,000 distinct CDR3 sequences, around 8% of them seen only once. The sequenced material came from PBMCs or a T cell subset sorted from them (not recorded which). Receptor source: a man between 18 and 29 years old who had mild COVID-19 (a few samples of this study predate the infection). Cell type and time point are not known. CDR3s include the opening cysteine and the closing phenylalanine or tryptophan. D genes are given only for firm matches. Expanded clones are given a class, and other clones once, few, many or no size at all.

J	V	size	D	DNA	CDR3
TRBJ2-2	TRBV12-3/TRBV12-4	NA	NA	TGTGCCAGCAGCCCAAACCTCACCGGGGAGCTGTTTTTT	CASSPNLTGELFF
TRBJ1-2	TRBV11-2	NA	NA	TGTGCCAGCAGCTTAGTGGCAGCGAACTATGGCTACACCTTC	CASSLVAANYGYTF
TRBJ2-7	TRBV20-1	many	NA	TGCAGTGCTAGAGTCGGCGGCTTCTACGAGCAGTACTTC	CSARVGGFYEQYF
TRBJ2-7	TRBV7-9	NA	TRBD2	TGTGCCAGCAGCTTAGCCCCGGGACTAGCTTGGTACGAGCAGTACTTC	CASSLAPGLAWYEQYF
TRBJ2-3	TRBV5-8	NA	TRBD2	TGTGCCAGCAGCGCCGGGACTAGCGGGGGGATATCCTCGGGAGATACGCAGTATTTT	CASSAGTSGGISSGDTQYF
TRBJ2-4	TRBV9	few	NA	TGTGCCAGCAGCGTAGGTCCGGGTGTGGACATTCAGTACTTC	CASSVGPGVDIQYF
TRBJ1-5	TRBV25-1	NA	NA	TGTGCCAGCAGTGAATATACCTCTTATCAGCCCCAGCATTTT	CASSEYTSYQPQHF
TRBJ2-3	TRBV10-3	NA	NA	TGTGCCATCGGGGGGGCGGATACGCAGTATTTT	CAIGGADTQYF
TRBJ2-5	TRBV4-1	NA	NA	TGCGCCAGCAGCCATGCTCTGTGGGGCCAAGAGACCCAGTACTTC	CASSHALWGQETQYF
TRBJ1-2	TRBV24-1	few	NA	TGTGCCACCAGTGATTATGGCAGAGACTATGGCTACACCTTC	CATSDYGRDYGYTF
TRBJ1-1	TRBV7-9	few	TRBD1	TGTGCCAGCAGCTTATGGGGGGGACAGGTCACTGAAGCTTTCTTT	CASSLWGGQVTEAFF
TRBJ2-1	TRBV28	many	NA	TGTGCCAGCAGTTTTCTTAGTTACAATGAGCAGTTCTTC	CASSFLSYNEQFF
TRBJ2-3	TRBV6-5	few	TRBD1	TGTGCCAGCAGGACGACAGGGGGGTCTGCGAGTACGCAGTATTTT	CASRTTGGSASTQYF
TRBJ1-2	TRBV29-1	NA	TRBD1	TGCAGCGCCGGGACAGGGATTAACTATGGCTACACCTTC	CSAGTGINYGYTF
TRBJ2-2	TRBV5-1	few	NA	TGCGCCAGCAGCGCCCGCCCAGCAGGGCCCGGGGAGCTGTTTTTT	CASSARPAGPGELFF
TRBJ2-2	TRBV11-3	NA	TRBD2	TGTGCCAGCAGCCCAGGGACTAGCGGGGGGAACACCGGGGAGCTGTTTTTT	CASSPGTSGGNTGELFF